This paragraph reports one T cell receptor (beta chain). The antigen remains undetermined. The donors were healthy bone marrow donors. This record belongs to a study of cytomegalovirus exposure and HLA in healthy donors. Whole-study results and caveats: A later analysis appeared to link common viral pathogens to several of the most significant clusters. Reports described diagnosis of cytomegalovirus status by the classifier as highly specific and sensitive.

In the PCR, 60 Vbeta and 13 Jbeta primers were used. Clones were read by immunoSEQ multiplex PCR, and TCRdb kept only the in-frame ones, dropping some. The sample records 120,000 or so clones, 60% to 80% being singletons. The CDR3 runs 16 residues. From germline, CDR1 is LNHDA and CDR2 SQIVND (reference sequence). The V segment lost 5 bases and the J segment 2 bases; nucleotides outside the gene matches: 10. The receptor's source is a man aged 25 to 40 in good health and CMV-seronegative. The chain recombines TRBV19 with TRBJ2-3, with 7 bases lining up with TRBD1. Sequenced input: PBMCs. DNA for the CDR3: TGTGCCAGTAGTCTCTGGACAGGACGTATCACAGATACGCAGTATTTT. It translates to CASSLWTGRITDTQYF.